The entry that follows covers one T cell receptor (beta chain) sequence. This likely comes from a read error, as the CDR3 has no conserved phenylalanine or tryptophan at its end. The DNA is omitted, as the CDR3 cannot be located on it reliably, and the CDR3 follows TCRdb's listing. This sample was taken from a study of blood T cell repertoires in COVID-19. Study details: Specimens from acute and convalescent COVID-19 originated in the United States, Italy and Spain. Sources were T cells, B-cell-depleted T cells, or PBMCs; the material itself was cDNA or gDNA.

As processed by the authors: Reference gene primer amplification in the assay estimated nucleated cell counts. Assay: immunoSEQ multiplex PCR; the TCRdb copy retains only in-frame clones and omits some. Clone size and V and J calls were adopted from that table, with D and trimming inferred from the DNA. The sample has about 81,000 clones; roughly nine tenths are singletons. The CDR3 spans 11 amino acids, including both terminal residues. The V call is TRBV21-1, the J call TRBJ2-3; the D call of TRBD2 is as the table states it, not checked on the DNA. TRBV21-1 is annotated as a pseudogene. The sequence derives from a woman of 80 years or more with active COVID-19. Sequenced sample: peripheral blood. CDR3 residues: CASSTTSGRFA.